Listed here are 31 T cell receptor beta chains from one sample, sequenced in a study of T-cell memory formation after mild COVID-19. TCRdb redid the calling of the 5' RACE reads with MiXCR, one entry per CDR3 protein. This sample has under 300,000 distinct CDR3 sequences, with under 8.5% found just once. The specimen sequenced was PBMCs or a T cell subset sorted from them (not recorded which). The receptors stem from a young man who had mild COVID-19 (a few samples of this study predate the infection). Cell type and time point are not known.

The V gene is TRBV7-9, the J gene TRBJ2-5; perhaps D is TRBD1 or TRBD2 (5 bases each). Looked up from germline, CDR1 is SEHNR and CDR2 is FQNEAQ (reference sequence). CDR3 length: 15 residues. V was trimmed by 2 bases and J by 5 bases, leaving 15 bases between them. Here the CDR3 reads CASSLRGPSGETQYF. In DNA form, the CDR3 reads TGTGCCAGCAGCTTAAGGGGACCTTCAGGGGAGACCCAGTACTTC.

The chain couples TRBV6-2 or TRBV6-3 to TRBJ2-1, with TRBD2 identical over 9 bases. V was clipped by 5 bases and J by 12 bases; unmatched bases: 5. The CDR3 totals 12 residues. Germline lookup yields CDR1 MNHEY and CDR2 SVGEGT. The CDR3 reads CASSRGGAGQFF. The CDR3 coding sequence is TGTGCCAGCAGTCGCGGGGGGGCTGGGCAGTTCTTC.

Comment on this clonotype: One end of the junction fails to match germline, which may point to a read error. The J gene is TRBJ2-2, the V gene TRBV6-2 or TRBV6-3, with no clear D. This CDR3 contains 12 residues. The germline CDR1 and CDR2 sequences are MNHEY and SVGEGT. CDR3 bases: TGTGCCAGAAGTTCCTACACCGGGGAGCTGTTTTTT. Its translation: CARSSYTGELFF.

There are a few counts of this clonotype. The chain has TRBV6-1 and TRBJ1-2; TRBD1 might be the D (5 bases). This CDR3 contains 15 residues. The germline V and J ends were trimmed by 4 bases and 7 bases, with 19 bases remaining between them. The germline V gene encodes CDR1 MNHNS and CDR2 SASEGT. CDR3 amino acids: CASSAIPGRFSGYTF. The CDR3 DNA reads as TGTGCCAGCAGTGCTATCCCGGGACGGTTTAGTGGCTACACCTTC.

This clonotype was observed a handful of times. The V call is TRBV6-6, the J call TRBJ2-7; 7 bases align to TRBD2. The CDR3 has 14 amino acids. Per germline, CDR1 MNHNY and CDR2 SVGAGI (reference sequence). Unmatched junction bases numbered 4, after V lost 4 bases and J lost 1 base. The chain's CDR3 is CASSLRGGSYEQYF. The CDR3 DNA sequence: TGTGCCAGCAGTTTGCGCGGGGGATCCTACGAGCAGTACTTC.

The rearrangement joins TRBV10-3 to TRBJ2-7; D is uncertain. CDR1 ENHRY and CDR2 SYGVKD come from the germline V gene. Trimming shortened V by 3 bases and J by 6 bases, and 6 bases separated the two germline ends. The CDR3 is made up of 11 amino acids. CDR3 protein: CAISERSEQYF. CDR3 coding DNA: TGTGCCATCAGTGAAAGGAGCGAGCAGTACTTC.

This clonotype turned up a few times. The chain is built from TRBV4-3 and TRBJ2-2, with 9 bases that match TRBD1. Germline CDR1 LGHNA, CDR2 YSLEER. This CDR3 has 17 amino acids. Germline trimming cut 4 bases from V and 2 bases from J; bases unmatched to any gene: 8. CDR3 in amino acids: CASSRQQGAGNTGELFF. CDR3 nucleotide sequence: TGCGCCAGCAGCCGGCAACAGGGGGCGGGTAACACCGGGGAGCTGTTTTTT.

The genes are TRBV6-2 or TRBV6-3 and TRBJ2-5, with a weak D call TRBD2 (6 bases). The germline CDR1 and CDR2 sequences are MNHEY and SVGEGT. Trimming stripped 7 bases from V and 1 base from J, with 13 bases between. The CDR3 totals 14 residues. DNA of the CDR3: TGTGCCAGCACCACGGGGGACGGCCAAGAGACCCAGTACTTC. Its protein is CASTTGDGQETQYF.

This clonotype was observed many times. The chain joins TRBV4-2 to TRBJ1-5; D unclear. Trimming shortened V by 0 bases and J by 3 bases, and 12 bases separated the two germline ends. Germline CDR1 LGHNA, CDR2 YNFKEQ. This CDR3 region has 16 residues. CDR3 sequence (DNA): TGTGCCAGCAGCCAAGAGCTTCTAGGGCTCAATCAGCCCCAGCATTTT. The encoded protein is CASSQELLGLNQPQHF.

This clonotype came up many times. This sequence joins TRBV6-5 and TRBJ2-3, with TRBD2 matching 12 bases. Germline V gene data show CDR1 as MNHEY and CDR2 as SVGAGI. The CDR3 consists of 16 residues. V gave up 6 bases and J gave up 1 base; unmatched junction bases: 5. The CDR3 sequence is CASRASGGAGTDTQYF. CDR3 sequence (DNA): TGTGCCAGCAGGGCTAGCGGGGGGGCCGGCACAGATACGCAGTATTTT.

The chain is built from TRBV7-8 and TRBJ2-7; maybe TRBD1 (5 bases). The CDR3 runs 16 residues. CDR1 is SGHVS and CDR2 is FQNEAQ in the germline V gene. V dropped 2 bases and J dropped 2 bases, with 16 bases sitting between them. Here the CDR3 DNA reads TGTGCCAGCAGCTTACAGCACACCCCAGGGCCCTACGAGCAGTACTTC. Encoded protein: CASSLQHTPGPYEQYF.

This clonotype came up a few times. A read error may explain this, as a much larger clone is one base away. The CDR3 spells CRAPVPNQPQHF. Here the CDR3 DNA reads TGCAGGGCTCCCGTCCCCAATCAGCCCCAGCATTTT. The chain has TRBV20-1 and TRBJ1-5; no clear D gene. The CDR3 consists of 12 residues. Germline assignment: CDR1 DFQATT and CDR2 SNEGSKA (reference sequence).

This clonotype was recorded at least ten times. V is TRBV7-2 and J is TRBJ2-4; 7 bases are shared with TRBD1. Germline V lookup: CDR1 SGHTA, CDR2 FQGNSA. V shed 3 bases and J 4 bases; nucleotides not matched to a gene: 6. The CDR3 sequence is 15 residues long. The CDR3 is CASSFYGTEKNIQYF. As DNA, the CDR3 is TGTGCCAGCAGCTTCTATGGGACAGAAAAAAACATTCAGTACTTC.

V and J are TRBV5-1 and TRBJ2-7; 13 bases map to TRBD2. The CDR3 runs 14 residues. The trim removed 7 bases at V and 5 bases at J, leaving 6 bases unmatched. Germline values: CDR1 SGHRS, CDR2 YFSETQ. The CDR3: CASSGLAGPNEQYF. The CDR3 DNA reads TGCGCCAGCTCGGGACTAGCGGGGCCTAACGAGCAGTACTTC.

Sample share makes this clonotype medium-sized (0.01 to 0.1%). The rearrangement uses TRBV6-2 or TRBV6-3 and TRBJ1-5; tentative D call: TRBD1 (6 bases). The V end was cut by 5 bases, the J end by 2 bases, with 10 bases between. The CDR3 sequence is 14 residues long. CDR1 is MNHEY, CDR2 SVGEGT, per germline. The CDR3 protein is CASSAGAGNQPQHF. The CDR3 DNA reads TGTGCCAGCAGTGCAGGGGCAGGCAATCAGCCCCAGCATTTT.

In its sample, this clonotype was seen a few times. The chain couples TRBV24-1 to TRBJ2-2, with D possibly being TRBD1 (6 bases). CDR3 length: 16 amino acids. The germline V gene has CDR1 KGHDR and CDR2 SFDVKD. V lost 2 bases and J lost 1, with 10 bases in between. This chain's CDR3 is CATSDSETGNTGELFF. The CDR3 DNA is TGTGCCACCAGTGATTCCGAGACAGGGAACACCGGGGAGCTGTTTTTT.

The chain employs TRBV6-1 and TRBJ1-1; TRBD1 matches 7 bases. Germline-derived CDR1 and CDR2 are MNHNS and SASEGT. The CDR3 has 15 residues. V lost 6 bases and J lost 1; bases outside the gene matches: 8. In nucleotides, the CDR3 is TGTGCCAGCAGGGATCGGACAGGAGGGAACACTGAAGCTTTCTTT. Its protein product is CASRDRTGGNTEAFF.

This clonotype has ten or more counts. DNA of the CDR3: TGTGCCAGCAGCCGGAGCGTGGGAGGCGGCACAGATACGCAGTATTTT. As protein: CASSRSVGGGTDTQYF. The chain is built from TRBV7-3 and TRBJ2-3; a possible D gene is TRBD2 (6 bases). The V gene lost 5 bases and the J gene lost 1 base, with 16 bases spanning the gap. The germline gives CDR1 SGHTA, CDR2 FQGTGA. The CDR3 extends over 16 amino acids.

This clonotype appeared many times. This chain joins TRBV7-8 and TRBJ2-1; D possibly corresponds to TRBD1 (5 bases). The CDR3 extends over 12 amino acids. Germline loops: CDR1 SGHVS, CDR2 FQNEAQ. Trimming stripped 1 base from V and 7 bases from J, with 5 bases between. Written as DNA, the CDR3 is TGTGCCAGCAGCTTAGAGGGGAATGAGCAGTTCTTC. It codes for CASSLEGNEQFF. Based on the CDR3 plus reference TRBV7-8 and TRBJ2-1, the full variable domain is GAGVSQSPRYKVAKRGQDVALRCDPISGHVSLFWYQQALGQGPEFLTYFQNEAQLDKSGLPSDRFFAERPEGSVSTLKIQRTQQEDSAVYLCASSLEGNEQFFGPGTRLTVL.

This clonotype was detected a few times. The rearrangement joins TRBV7-8 to TRBJ2-1; D gene ambiguous. This CDR3 comprises 14 residues. Between the trimmed V and J ends, which lost 8 bases and 4 bases, there was a span of 15 bases. Per the germline V gene, CDR1 is SGHVS and CDR2 is FQNEAQ. CDR3 sequence reads: CASAWSNGYNEQFF. CDR3 coding DNA: TGTGCCAGCGCTTGGTCGAACGGTTACAATGAGCAGTTCTTC.

This clonotype has at least ten counts. This chain connects TRBV4-1 to TRBJ2-2; maybe TRBD2 (5 bases). Trimming stripped 3 bases from V and 4 bases from J, with 15 bases between. The V gene's germline CDR1 is MGHRA and CDR2 YSYEKL. This CDR3 is 16 amino acids long. CDR3 region: CASSHPASSSTGELFF. The CDR3 nucleotides read TGCGCCAGCAGCCATCCAGCTAGCTCCAGCACCGGGGAGCTGTTTTTT.

This clonotype was counted a few times. CDR3 sequence reads: CASSWPGVSNTGELFF. DNA of the CDR3: TGTGCCAGCAGCTGGCCCGGAGTGAGCAACACCGGGGAGCTGTTTTTT. The chain employs TRBV5-4 and TRBJ2-2; D is unresolved. V dropped 3 bases and J dropped 2 bases, with 14 bases sitting between them. This CDR3 has 16 residues. Germline lookup yields CDR1 SGHNT and CDR2 YYREEE (reference sequence). The full variable domain, its missing parts supplied by reference TRBV5-4 and TRBJ2-2, is ETGVTQSPTHLIKTRGQQVTLRCSSQSGHNTVSWYQQALGQGPQFIFQYYREEENGRGNFPPRFSGLQFPNYSSELNVNALELDDSALYLCASSWPGVSNTGELFFGEGSRLTVL.

This clonotype was detected a few times. This chain links TRBV6-5 with TRBJ2-6; 8 nucleotides align to TRBD2. CDR3 length equals 17 residues. Looked up from germline, CDR1 is MNHEY and CDR2 is SVGAGI. J was trimmed by 2 bases and V by 2 bases; bases with no gene match: 5. CDR3 coding DNA: TGTGCCAGCAGTTACATTCGGGGGGGCGCTGGGGCCAACGTCCTGACTTTC. It encodes CASSYIRGGAGANVLTF.

At least ten counts were recorded for this clonotype. The CDR3 loop is CASSPAGGSTEAFF. DNA of the CDR3: TGTGCCAGCAGTCCCGCGGGTGGGAGCACTGAAGCTTTCTTT. The genes are TRBV7-8 and TRBJ1-1, with D uncertain. This CDR3 is 14 amino acids long. The germline CDR1 and CDR2 sequences are SGHVS and FQNEAQ. Deletions cut 6 bases from V and 4 bases from J, with 15 bases between.

This clonotype was picked up many times. V is TRBV5-1 and J is TRBJ2-1, with D perhaps matching TRBD2 (6 bases). Germline loops: CDR1 SGHRS, CDR2 YFSETQ. V lost 4 bases and J 4 bases, leaving 18 bases between the germline ends. CDR3 length equals 16 residues. Here the CDR3 reads CASSGAFGGSYNEQFF. The CDR3 region has the DNA TGCGCCAGCAGCGGGGCCTTTGGGGGGAGTTACAATGAGCAGTTCTTC.

V and J are TRBV9 and TRBJ1-1; D call uncertain. The CDR3 is made up of 12 amino acids. Germline V gene lookup returns CDR1 SGDLS and CDR2 YYNGEE. Trimming cost V 3 bases and J 3 bases, with 6 bases left between them. In nucleotides, the CDR3 is TGTGCCAGCAGCGGTAGGTACACTGAAGCTTTCTTT. This gives the protein CASSGRYTEAFF. The entire variable domain, with the rest obtained from reference TRBV9 and TRBJ1-1, is as follows: DSGVTQTPKHLITATGQRVTLRCSPRSGDLSVYWYQQSLDQGLQFLIQYYNGEERAKGNILERFSAQQFPDLHSELNLSSLELGDSALYFCASSGRYTEAFFGQGTRLTVV.

In its sample, this clonotype was seen many times. The chain recombines TRBV5-1 with TRBJ1-4, with TRBD1 as a possible D gene (5 bases). This CDR3 has 16 residues. The V end lost 0 bases, the J end lost 6 bases, and 15 bases lay between the germline ends. Germline V gene sequence: CDR1 SGHRS, CDR2 YFSETQ. CDR3 residues: CASSLGSGARDEKLFF. The CDR3 DNA reads as TGCGCCAGCAGCTTGGGGAGTGGGGCGCGGGATGAAAAACTGTTTTTT.

This clonotype appeared many times. J is TRBJ2-1 and V is TRBV12-3 or TRBV12-4, with D unresolved. This CDR3 spans 15 amino acids. Trimming pared 6 bases from V and 0 bases from J, leaving 12 bases between. The CDR3 loop is CASRDRLSSYNEQFF. CDR3 DNA: TGTGCCAGCAGGGACCGCCTGAGCTCCTACAATGAGCAGTTCTTC.

V usage is TRBV7-9 and J usage is TRBJ1-5; 9 bases are shared with TRBD1. The CDR3 has 16 amino acids. Germline loops: CDR1 SEHNR, CDR2 FQNEAQ (reference sequence). The V gene end was trimmed by 5 bases and the J gene end by 5 bases; junction bases not matched to a gene: 10. The CDR3 spells CASSQPGTGSDQPQHF. The CDR3 nucleotides read TGTGCCAGCAGCCAACCCGGGACAGGGAGCGATCAGCCCCAGCATTTT.

This clonotype has more than one count but fewer than ten. This sequence joins TRBV20-1 and TRBJ1-2; 10 bases fit TRBD1. The CDR3 spans 15 residues. The junction had 10 bases not matched to a gene; V was cut back by 1 base and J by 8 bases. Germline CDR1 DFQATT, CDR2 SNEGSKA (reference sequence). The CDR3 spells CSARGGSDRGNGYTF. In nucleotides, the CDR3 is TGCAGTGCTAGAGGGGGGTCGGACAGGGGGAACGGCTACACCTTC.

V gene TRBV16 combines with J gene TRBJ1-2; possible D gene TRBD1, 5 bases. The CDR3 has 15 amino acids. V was cut by 0 bases and J by 8 bases, with 16 bases left in between. Germline V gene sequence: CDR1 KGHSY, CDR2 FQNENV. CDR3 region: CASSQSGKGDAGYTF. The CDR3 coding sequence is TGTGCCAGCAGCCAATCGGGTAAAGGGGACGCAGGCTACACCTTC.